This TCR beta chain was profiled in a study of T cell responses to AZD1222 COVID-19 vaccine. Regarding the study as a whole: Spike-specific TCR breadth and depth rose after two AZD1222 doses.

Profiled with immunoSEQ multiplex PCR; TCRdb holds only in-frame clones, not every one. Found here are 150,000 to 180,000 clones, less than 90% of them singletons; the top ten hold roughly 5%. V lost 9 bases to trimming and J lost 5 bases, with 20 bases between them. The length of the CDR3 is 15 residues. Germline V gene sequence: CDR1 MNHEY, CDR2 SVGAGI. Worth noting for this clone: Its antigen is currently unknown.

V usage is TRBV6-5 and J usage is TRBJ2-1, with D perhaps being TRBD1 or TRBD2 (7 bases each). The receptor's source is an adult in good health. Sequenced material: peripheral blood, taken on day 0 of MenACWY control vaccination. CDR3 protein: CASLSRGGLNNEQFF. DNA for the CDR3: TGTGCCAGTTTGTCCAGGGGGGGACTAAACAATGAGCAGTTCTTC.